Included here is one T cell receptor beta chain sequence, with context. This clone was counted between two and nine times. Which antigen it targets is not known. Within one base of it there is no much larger clone, and no base qualities were kept. This entry is derived from a study of radiotherapy plus CTLA-4 blockade in lung cancer (dated by TCRdb to the late 2010s). The study in broad terms: Among the enrolled patients, about 19% had an objective response, and less than 40% reached disease control.

The paper as a whole reports these results and caveats: Increased serum interferon-beta after radiation, together with early dynamic changes in blood T cell clones, were reported to be the strongest predictors of response. TCR clones derived from tumors expanded in peripheral blood after treatment with radiotherapy and ipilimumab.

In this study, focal radiation therapy paired with CTLA-4 blockade (ipilimumab) was tested in patients who had chemo-refractory metastatic non-small-cell lung cancer. Library method: the immunoSEQ multiplex PCR assay. TCRdb re-hosts the immuneACCESS table, in-frame sequences only. Its copies lack some clones; in the studies checked, an unresolved V gene accounts for under half of them, and the cause for the rest is not known. The sample records about 82,000 clones, around 72% of which are singletons. Over 11% of the sample lies in the top ten. CDR1 SEHNR and CDR2 FQNEAQ were looked up in the germline V gene (reference sequence). Counted from cysteine to phenylalanine, this CDR3 has 13 amino acids. Of all the DNA, just the CDR3 is kept, 39 bases in frame from base 1. V was cut back by 7 bases and J by 2 bases, leaving a gap of 11 bases between them.

This receptor chain uses TRBV7-9 and TRBJ1-1; too little of a D gene remains to name it. The starting material was peripheral blood, obtained from a patient treated with radiotherapy plus ipilimumab. This clonotype originated in a human donor with non-small cell lung cancer that progressed on radiotherapy plus ipilimumab. CDR3 loop: CASTPLANTEAFF. The sequenced DNA is TGTGCCAGCACCCCTCTGGCTAACACTGAAGCTTTCTTT.